The rows below give T cell receptor beta chains drawn from one sample of a study of early stage breast cancer tumors. Libraries were prepared by immunoSEQ multiplex PCR; TCRdb keeps only in-frame clonotypes and omits some of them. The sample includes 25,000 to 30,000 clones, 50% to 75% of them seen just once. Material: breast tumor tissue. These TCRs come from a person between 45 and 65 years old with breast cancer. CDR3s include the opening cysteine and the closing phenylalanine or tryptophan. Each record gives: J gene, clone size, V gene, D gene, CDR3 length, CDR3 DNA, CDR3 protein. A D gene is named only where the DNA matches it firmly. The listing skips clone size in some rows; elsewhere it reads once, few, many or a size class.

>TRBJ1-2|.|TRBV9|TRBD1|15
TGTGCCAGCAGCTTCCCGGGACAGGGGGCCGATGGCTACACCTTC
CASSFPGQGADGYTF
>TRBJ2-2|once|TRBV2|TRBD2|19
TGTGCCAGCAGTGAAGCGCCGGGACTAGCGGGGGGTTACACCGGGGAGCTGTTTTTT
CASSEAPGLAGGYTGELFF
>TRBJ2-7|few|TRBV20-1|.|10
TGCAGTGCTTGGGGGGACGAGCAGTACTTC
CSAWGDEQYF
>TRBJ2-3|.|TRBV15|.|16
TGTGCCACCAGCAGAGTGGGTGGGGGCAAGGCAGATACGCAGTATTTT
CATSRVGGGKADTQYF
>TRBJ2-7|.|TRBV5-6|.|15
TGTGCCAGCAGCTTGAGGATAGGCCCAACCTACGAGCAGTACTTC
CASSLRIGPTYEQYF
>TRBJ2-7|.|TRBV19|TRBD2|15
TGTGCCAGTAGTCAGCGACTAGCGGCCTCCTACGAGCAGTACTTC
CASSQRLAASYEQYF
>TRBJ2-3|.|TRBV10-3|TRBD1|13
TGTGCCATCAAGGGGGCTGCCCCAGATACGCAGTATTTT
CAIKGAAPDTQYF
>TRBJ1-1|.|TRBV10-3|.|14
TGTGCCATCAGTGAGTCGGGGAGGAACACTGAAGCTTTCTTT
CAISESGRNTEAFF
>TRBJ2-2|.|TRBV7-9|TRBD1|15
TGTGCCCGCGGCCCGGGACAGGGGGTCTCCGGGGAGCTGTTTTTT
CARGPGQGVSGELFF
>TRBJ1-2|.|TRBV7-2|.|14
TGTGCCAGCAGCCCCCCCGGGGCCGCGGGAGGCTACACCTTC
CASSPPGAAGGYTF
>TRBJ1-2|.|TRBV2|.|13
TGTGCCAGCAGTCCGACAGATAACTATGGCTACACCTTC
CASSPTDNYGYTF
>TRBJ2-7|.|TRBV5-1|TRBD1|14
TGCGCCAGCAGCTCCGGGACAGGGGGCCTCGAGCAGTACTTC
CASSSGTGGLEQYF
>TRBJ2-1|.|TRBV27|.|16
TGTGCCAGCAGCCGCGTCTGGGGCGCCTCCTACAATGAGCAGTTCTTC
CASSRVWGASYNEQFF
>TRBJ1-1|.|TRBV9|.|14
TGTGCCAGCAGCGTCGACTCAGGCAGTCTTGAAGCTTTCTTT
CASSVDSGSLEAFF
>TRBJ2-7|few|TRBV5-6|.|14
TGTGCCAGCAGCTTGACAGGGCTACGTGGCGAGCAGTACTTC
CASSLTGLRGEQYF
>TRBJ2-7|.|TRBV10-3|TRBD2|18
TGTGCCATCAGTGAAGGCCCCGGACTAGCGGGCCGGCCCTACGAGCAGTACTTC
CAISEGPGLAGRPYEQYF
>TRBJ2-3|.|TRBV10-2|.|15
TGCGCCAGCAGTGAGGTGGCAGGGGGGGGCTATACGCAGTATTTT
CASSEVAGGGYTQYF
>TRBJ2-3|few|TRBV9|.|12
TGTGCCAGCAGCGTAGACGGAGGTACGCAGTATTTT
CASSVDGGTQYF
>TRBJ2-3|.|TRBV7-8|.|18
TGTGCCAGCAGCTTATTATCGTTCGGCACAGGAGACACAGATACGCAGTATTTT
CASSLLSFGTGDTDTQYF
>TRBJ2-1|.|TRBV5-5|.|15
TGTGCCAGCAGCTTGGGACTAGAACGAAACAATGAGCAGTTCTTC
CASSLGLERNNEQFF
>TRBJ2-7|few|TRBV25-1|TRBD1|16
TGTGCCAGCAGGCAAACCGGGACAGGGGCCTTCTACGAGCAGTACTTC
CASRQTGTGAFYEQYF
>TRBJ2-5|medium-sized|TRBV5-1|TRBD2|17
TGCGCCAGCAGCCCCGGCATAGCGGGAGGCCCCCAAGAGACCCAGTACTTC
CASSPGIAGGPQETQYF
>TRBJ1-1|.|TRBV6-5|.|15
TGTGCCAGCAGGGAGGGGGTCTATGCTAGGGCTGAAGCTTTCTTT
CASREGVYARAEAFF
>TRBJ1-2|few|TRBV27|.|12
TGTGCCAGCAGCACGGGGGGGGGTGGCTACACCTTC
CASSTGGGGYTF
>TRBJ2-7|.|TRBV14|TRBD2|17
TGTGCCAGCAGCCGCACCCTTGGGCGGACTAGCGCGGCCGAGCAGTACTTC
CASSRTLGRTSAAEQYF
>TRBJ1-1|.|TRBV18|.|14
TGTGCCAGCTCTCACAGCTTCATGAACACTGAAGCTTTCTTT
CASSHSFMNTEAFF
>TRBJ2-4|.|TRBV19|.|14
TGTGCCAGTAGGGAAGAGCTAGCCAAAAACATTCAGTACTTC
CASREELAKNIQYF
>TRBJ2-5|.|TRBV30|TRBD1|14
TGTGCCTGGAGTCGGACAGGGCAAGGAGAGACCCAGTACTTC
CAWSRTGQGETQYF
>TRBJ1-5|.|TRBV5-1|.|14
TGCGCCAGCAGCTTGGGGGCAGTCAATCAGCCCCAGCATTTT
CASSLGAVNQPQHF
>TRBJ1-1|.|TRBV5-1|TRBD1|16
TGCGCCAGCAGCTCTCACGGGACAGGGACGAACACTGAAGCTTTCTTT
CASSSHGTGTNTEAFF
>TRBJ2-2|few|TRBV19|TRBD2|15
TGTGCCAGTAGTATAGTCGCGGGAGGCACCGGGGAGCTGTTTTTT
CASSIVAGGTGELFF
>TRBJ1-2|.|TRBV30|TRBD1|15
TGTGCCTGGAGTTATTCCGGGACAGGCCACTATGGCTACACCTTC
CAWSYSGTGHYGYTF
>TRBJ1-4|once|TRBV6-1|.|13
TGTGCCAGCAGTGAACGGGTGGAGGGAAAACTGTTTTTT
CASSERVEGKLFF
>TRBJ2-3|.|TRBV7-3|.|13
TGTGCCAGCAGCTTAATTTTCACAGATACGCAGTATTTT
CASSLIFTDTQYF
>TRBJ1-2|many|TRBV6-5|.|12
TGTGCCAGCCATCTATCACTTTATGGCTACACCTTC
CASHLSLYGYTF
>TRBJ2-3|once|TRBV27|.|14
TGTGCCAGCAGTTACACCCCAGGGACAGATACGCAGTATTTT
CASSYTPGTDTQYF
>TRBJ2-1|.|TRBV29-1|TRBD2|13
TGCAGCGTTGTCCGGACTAGCGACAATGAGCAGTTCTTC
CSVVRTSDNEQFF
>TRBJ1-5|many|TRBV15|.|13
TGTGCCACCAGCAGAGATCAGCACCAGCCCCAGCATTTT
CATSRDQHQPQHF
>TRBJ2-6|.|TRBV19|TRBD1|16
TGTGCCAGTAGGGGGGACAGACTCTCTGGGGCCAACGTCCTGACTTTC
CASRGDRLSGANVLTF
>TRBJ1-1|.|TRBV2|.|14
TGTGCCAGCAACCCTGCCACGACCCACACTGAAGCTTTCTTT
CASNPATTHTEAFF
>TRBJ1-2|.|TRBV15|.|13
TGTGCCACCAGTACCGTACAGCGAGGAGGCTACACCTTC
CATSTVQRGGYTF
>TRBJ2-7|.|TRBV19|TRBD2|13
TGTGCCAGTAGTGGGGACTATTCCTACGAGCAGTACTTC
CASSGDYSYEQYF